These 10 T cell receptor beta chains were sequenced from one sample in a study of beta chain features in type 1 diabetes. Expressed TCRB transcripts were sequenced after all isolated RNA was converted to cDNA. Assay: immunoSEQ multiplex PCR; the TCRdb copy retains only in-frame clones and omits some. The sample lists hundreds of thousands of clones; roughly 16% were seen once. The sequenced sample was naive CD4+ T cells from blood. Receptors originate from a woman aged 18 to 35 in good health.

V gene TRBV7-6 combines with J gene TRBJ2-1; 13 bases are shared with TRBD2. In germline, CDR1 is SGHVS, CDR2 FNYEAQ. Trimming at V came to 5 bases and at J to 7 bases, leaving 11 bases not matched to a gene. The CDR3 covers 17 residues. CDR3 bases: TGTGCCAGCAGCGCGGGCCCCGGGACTAGCGGGAATAATGAGCAGTTCTTC. This sequence encodes CASSAGPGTSGNNEQFF.

This clone was picked up a small number of times. Other nucleotide sequences in the sample specify the same CDR3. The genes are TRBV5-1 and TRBJ2-3; the D gene is possibly TRBD2 (6 bases). Trimming removed 2 bases at V and 3 bases at J, with 13 bases between. CDR3 length equals 15 residues. Germline lookup yields CDR1 SGHRS and CDR2 YFSETQ. In DNA form, the CDR3 reads TGCGCCAGCAGCTTTAATAGCGGAAGTACAGATACGCAGTATTTT. Translated: CASSFNSGSTDTQYF.

This clone was observed a handful of times. V is TRBV18 and J is TRBJ2-7; 9 bases map to TRBD1. Germline trimming cut 3 bases from V and 3 bases from J; bases unmatched to any gene: 6. The CDR3 covers 15 residues. Germline values: CDR1 KGHSH, CDR2 LQKENI. This CDR3 is CASSPGDRVNYEQYF. Here the CDR3 DNA reads TGTGCCAGCTCACCGGGGGACAGGGTCAACTACGAGCAGTACTTC.

The J gene is TRBJ2-5, the V gene TRBV7-9; the D gene is possibly TRBD2 (5 bases). The germline V and J ends were trimmed by 5 bases and 3 bases, with 10 bases remaining between them. The CDR3 runs 13 residues. Germline V CDR1 and CDR2: SEHNR, FQNEAQ (reference sequence). CDR3 DNA: TGTGCCAGCAGCCTGGACGGGGAAGAGACCCAGTACTTC. The encoded protein is CASSLDGEETQYF.

This CDR3 is CASSLNGLHNGNTIYF. The CDR3 DNA reads as TGCGCCAGCAGCTTGAACGGACTCCACAATGGAAACACCATATATTTT. The chain couples TRBV5-1 to TRBJ1-3; no clear D gene. The CDR3 totals 16 residues. Germline-derived CDR1 and CDR2 are SGHRS and YFSETQ. V gave up 1 base and J gave up 3 bases, with 14 bases separating them.

This clone has more than one count but fewer than ten. The genes are TRBV6-5 and TRBJ2-4; 8 bases match TRBD1. Per the germline V gene, CDR1 is MNHEY and CDR2 is SVGAGI. CDR3 size: 16 residues. V shed 2 bases and J 9 bases; nucleotides not matched to a gene: 12. This CDR3 is CASSYPGTGPTAIQYF. Written as DNA, the CDR3 is TGTGCCAGCAGTTACCCCGGGACAGGTCCCACCGCCATTCAGTACTTC.

This clone was observed a few times. J is TRBJ1-5 and V is TRBV5-8; TRBD1 might be the D (6 bases). Trimming pared 5 bases from V and 2 bases from J, leaving 11 bases between. Germline CDR1 reads SGHTS; CDR2 reads YDEGEE. CDR3 length: 14 amino acids. The CDR3 coding sequence is TGTGCCAGCAGTTCTCCAGGGGGCAATCAGCCCCAGCATTTT. Translated, it gives CASSSPGGNQPQHF. Filled out from reference TRBV5-8 and TRBJ1-5, the complete variable domain reads EAGVTQSPTHLIKTRGQQATLRCSPISGHTSVYWYQQALGLGLQFLLWYDEGEERNRGNFPPRFSGRQFPNYSSELNVNALELEDSALYLCASSSPGGNQPQHFGDGTRLSIL.

The chain is built from TRBV5-4 and TRBJ2-1, with 11 bases matching TRBD2. The CDR3 runs to 16 residues. Germline values: CDR1 SGHNT, CDR2 YYREEE (reference sequence). V shed 4 bases and J 12 bases; nucleotides not matched to a gene: 15. The CDR3, as DNA: TGTGCCAGCAGCAGCGCGGGACTAGCGGAGGGGTTTGGGCAGTTCTTC. Its protein is CASSSAGLAEGFGQFF.

A few counts support this clone. The chain combines TRBV10-3 with TRBJ2-1, with 16 positions matching TRBD2. Germline assignment: CDR1 ENHRY and CDR2 SYGVKD. The CDR3 sequence is 15 residues long. V dropped 10 bases and J dropped 9; count of bases not matched to a gene: 9. The CDR3 protein is CATSAGLAGGSEQFF. The CDR3 DNA reads as TGTGCCACATCGGCGGGACTAGCGGGAGGGAGTGAGCAGTTCTTC.

The V call is TRBV7-6, the J call TRBJ2-1; D possibly matches TRBD1 or TRBD2 (5 bases each). The CDR3 sequence is 13 residues long. V lost 4 bases to trimming and J lost 9 bases, with 13 bases between them. Per germline, CDR1 SGHVS and CDR2 FNYEAQ. CDR3 loop: CASSSRVGGEQFF. DNA of the CDR3: TGTGCCAGCAGCTCGCGGGTTGGGGGTGAGCAGTTCTTC.